One sample yielded the 10 T cell receptor beta chains listed below, sequenced in a study of blood T cells in healthy people across ages (dated by TCRdb to about 2015). Libraries came from 5' RACE. The instrument was an Illumina HiSeq 2500. A second 7 to 11 cycle PCR used a sample-barcoded 5' primer and a J-beta primer mix. TCRdb reworked the public reads: Q25 trimming with fastp, MiXCR clone assembly, productive beta chains retained. Identical CDR3 protein sequences are pooled into one entry, listed with their most common genes and DNA. The sample yields hundreds of thousands of distinct CDR3 sequences; about 53% were counted once. The ten largest clones add up to over 30% of the sample. The sequenced material came from blood. Receptors were obtained from a man aged 55 to 70 in good health.

This clonotype was recorded once. The chain links TRBV7-2 to TRBJ2-1; 7 bases fit TRBD2. The J call is uncertain, as TRBJ2-7 better fits the DNA end. Germline V gene sequence: CDR1 SGHTA, CDR2 FQGNSA. CDR3 size: 15 residues. The CDR3 sequence: CASGRGGSSYNEQYF. DNA of the CDR3: TGTGCCAGCGGGAGGGGAGGGAGCTCCTACAATGAGCAGTACTTC.

The chain uses TRBV6-5 and TRBJ2-1; no firm D call. This CDR3 region has 14 residues. Germline loops: CDR1 MNHEY, CDR2 SVGAGI. V shed 0 bases and J shed 12 bases, with 15 bases lying between them. CDR3 DNA sequence: TGTGCCAGCAGTTACTCGAAGGGCTGGGCGTCGCAGTTCTTC. This gives the protein CASSYSKGWASQFF.

The chain couples TRBV4-1 to TRBJ2-5; maybe TRBD2 (6 bases). The CDR3 is 16 amino acids. The V and J ends lost 4 bases and 1 base respectively, with 16 bases between them. The germline gives CDR1 MGHRA, CDR2 YSYEKL. The chain's CDR3 is CASSPRGTQLQETQYF. The DNA for the CDR3 is TGCGCCAGCAGCCCCCGGGGGACTCAACTCCAAGAGACCCAGTACTTC.

This clonotype turned up a few times. The gene calls are TRBV27 and TRBJ2-7; no reliable D call. The germline V gene has CDR1 MNHEY and CDR2 SMNVEV (reference sequence). The CDR3 totals 15 residues. With 6 bases removed from V and 2 bases from J, the gap between germline ends came to 17 bases. CDR3 sequence reads: CASSYSRAPTYEQYF. CDR3 DNA sequence: TGTGCCAGCAGCTATTCTCGGGCACCTACCTACGAGCAGTACTTC.

This clonotype was observed a few times. V is TRBV7-9 and J is TRBJ2-1, with 8 positions matching TRBD1. With V trimmed by 5 bases and J by 4 bases, 10 bases remained unmatched. The V gene's germline CDR1 is SEHNR and CDR2 FQNEAQ (reference sequence). This CDR3 spans 16 amino acids. In DNA, the CDR3 is TGTGCCAGCAGCCACCAACCCGGACAGGGTTACAATGAGCAGTTCTTC. Translation: CASSHQPGQGYNEQFF. Full variable domain (rest looked up from reference TRBV7-9 and TRBJ2-1): DTGVSQNPRHKITKRGQNVTFRCDPISEHNRLYWYRQTLGQGPEFLTYFQNEAQLEKSRLLSDRFSAERPKGSFSTLEIQRTEQGDSAMYLCASSHQPGQGYNEQFFGPGTRLTVL.

A note on this clonotype: A much larger clone sits a single nucleotide away, making a read error possible. This CDR3 reads CASRTRQGATNEKLFF. The CDR3 DNA is TGCGCCAGCAGAACGAGACAGGGCGCAACTAATGAAAAACTGTTTTTT. The chain joins TRBV5-1 to TRBJ1-4, with 7 bases identical to TRBD1. The length of the CDR3 is 16 residues. J gave up 0 bases and V 5 bases, and 7 bases lay outside the gene matches. Germline V gives CDR1 SGHRS, CDR2 YFSETQ.

This chain joins TRBV10-3 and TRBJ1-2, with TRBD1 matching over 7 bases. The CDR3 is made up of 14 amino acids. Germline V gene data show CDR1 as ENHRY and CDR2 as SYGVKD. With 6 bases clipped from V and 2 bases from J, the junction kept 6 bases outside the gene matches. CDR3: CAIRLGTANYGYTF. DNA of the CDR3: TGTGCCATCAGACTGGGGACAGCAAACTATGGCTACACCTTC.

The chain has TRBV10-1 and TRBJ2-4; D may be TRBD2 (6 bases). Matching the DNA end better, TRBJ2-5 makes the J call doubtful. CDR3 length: 14 amino acids. Germline V gene lookup returns CDR1 WNHNN and CDR2 SYGVQD (reference sequence). CDR3 DNA sequence: TGCGCCAGCAGTGTCCCGGGACTGCCAGAGACCCAGTACTTC. As protein: CASSVPGLPETQYF.

As concerns this clonotype: A much more abundant neighbour one base away suggests this may be a read error. The rearrangement links TRBV7-9 to TRBJ1-4, with D tentatively TRBD1 (5 bases). Trimming shortened V by 1 base and J by 1 base, and 7 bases separated the two germline ends. Looked up from germline, CDR1 is SEHNR and CDR2 is FQNEAQ (reference sequence). The CDR3 has 15 amino acids. In nucleotides, the CDR3 is TGTGCCAGCAGCTTAGTGGGGGAAACTAATGAAAAACTGTTTTTT. Translating it yields CASSLVGETNEKLFF.

The gene calls are TRBV20-1 and TRBJ2-5, with 9 bases matching TRBD1. The germline V gene encodes CDR1 DFQATT and CDR2 SNEGSKA (reference sequence). V gave up 1 base and J gave up 0 bases; unmatched junction bases: 9. The CDR3 is 17 amino acids. The CDR3 sequence: CSARVDSGQGHQETQYF. CDR3 nucleotides: TGCAGTGCTAGAGTGGACTCGGGACAGGGTCACCAAGAGACCCAGTACTTC.